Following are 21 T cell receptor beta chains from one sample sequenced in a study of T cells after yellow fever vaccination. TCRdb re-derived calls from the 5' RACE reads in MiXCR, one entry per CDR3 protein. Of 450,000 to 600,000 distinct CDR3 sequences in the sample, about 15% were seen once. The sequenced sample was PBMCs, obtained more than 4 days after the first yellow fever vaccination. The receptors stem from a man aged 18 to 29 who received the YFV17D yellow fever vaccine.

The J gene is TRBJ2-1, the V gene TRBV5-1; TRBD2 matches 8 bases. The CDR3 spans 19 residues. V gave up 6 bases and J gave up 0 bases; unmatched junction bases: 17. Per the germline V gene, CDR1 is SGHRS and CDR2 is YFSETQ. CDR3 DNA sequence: TGCGCCAGCATCCCTAATCCCACAATCGGGACTAGCTCCTACAATGAGCAGTTCTTC. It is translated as CASIPNPTIGTSSYNEQFF.

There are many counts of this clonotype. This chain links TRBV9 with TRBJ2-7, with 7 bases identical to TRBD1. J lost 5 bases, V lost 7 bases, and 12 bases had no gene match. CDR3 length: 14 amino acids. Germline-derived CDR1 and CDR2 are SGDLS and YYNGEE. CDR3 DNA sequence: TGTGCCAGCCTGGGACAGACAGGGAATAACGAGCAGTACGTC. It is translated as CASLGQTGNNEQYV.

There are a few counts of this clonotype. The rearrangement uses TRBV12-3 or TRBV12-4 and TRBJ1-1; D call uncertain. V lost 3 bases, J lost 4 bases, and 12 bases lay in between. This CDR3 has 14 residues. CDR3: CASSFKPSGTEAFF. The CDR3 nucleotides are TGTGCCAGCAGTTTCAAACCGTCGGGCACTGAAGCTTTCTTT.

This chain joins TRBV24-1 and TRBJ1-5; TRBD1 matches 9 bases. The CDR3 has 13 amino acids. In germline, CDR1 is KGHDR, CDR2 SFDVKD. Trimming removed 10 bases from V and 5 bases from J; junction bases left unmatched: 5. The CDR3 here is CATGDREYQPQHF. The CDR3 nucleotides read TGTGCCACAGGGGACAGGGAGTATCAGCCCCAGCATTTT.

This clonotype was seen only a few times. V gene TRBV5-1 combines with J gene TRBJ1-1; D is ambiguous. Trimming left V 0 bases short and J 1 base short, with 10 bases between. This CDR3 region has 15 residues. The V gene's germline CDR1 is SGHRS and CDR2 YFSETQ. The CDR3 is CASSLGPGGNTEAFF. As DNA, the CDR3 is TGCGCCAGCAGCTTGGGTCCGGGTGGGAACACTGAAGCTTTCTTT.

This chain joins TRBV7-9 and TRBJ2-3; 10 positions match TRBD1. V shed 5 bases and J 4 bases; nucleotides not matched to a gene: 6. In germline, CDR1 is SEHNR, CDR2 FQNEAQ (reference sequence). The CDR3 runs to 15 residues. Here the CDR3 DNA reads TGTGCCAGCAGCCTCCGGGACAGGGGTGCAGATACGCAGTATTTT. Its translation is CASSLRDRGADTQYF.

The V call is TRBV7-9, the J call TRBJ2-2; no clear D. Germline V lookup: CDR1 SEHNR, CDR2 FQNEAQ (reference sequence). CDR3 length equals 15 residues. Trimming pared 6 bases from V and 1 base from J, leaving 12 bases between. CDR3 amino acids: CASSRGRRNTGELFF. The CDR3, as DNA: TGTGCCAGCAGTCGTGGACGAAGGAACACCGGGGAGCTGTTTTTT.

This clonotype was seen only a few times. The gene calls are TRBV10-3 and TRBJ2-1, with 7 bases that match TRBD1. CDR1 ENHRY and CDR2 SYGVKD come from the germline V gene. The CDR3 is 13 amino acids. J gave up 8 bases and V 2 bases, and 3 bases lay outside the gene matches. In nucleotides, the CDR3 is TGTGCCATCAGTGAGAACAGGGGATATGAGCAGTTCTTC. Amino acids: CAISENRGYEQFF.

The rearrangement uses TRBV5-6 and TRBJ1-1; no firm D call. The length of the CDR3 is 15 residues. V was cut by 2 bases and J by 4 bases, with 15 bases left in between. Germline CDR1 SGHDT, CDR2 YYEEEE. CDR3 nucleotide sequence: TGTGCCAGCAGCTTAAAGTATACCGGGAGCACTGAAGCTTTCTTT. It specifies CASSLKYTGSTEAFF.

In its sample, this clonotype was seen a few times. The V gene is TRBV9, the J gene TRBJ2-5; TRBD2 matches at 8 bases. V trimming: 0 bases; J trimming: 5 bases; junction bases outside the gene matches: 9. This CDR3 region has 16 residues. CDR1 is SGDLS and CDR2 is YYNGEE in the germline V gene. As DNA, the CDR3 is TGTGCCAGCAGCGTAGAACCGGGGGGGCTTGGGGAGACCCAGTACTTC. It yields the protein CASSVEPGGLGETQYF.

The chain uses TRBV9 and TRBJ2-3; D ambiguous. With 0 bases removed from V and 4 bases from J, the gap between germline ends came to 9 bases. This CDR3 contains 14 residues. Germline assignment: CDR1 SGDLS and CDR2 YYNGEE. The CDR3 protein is CASSVDSRPDTQYF. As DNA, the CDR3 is TGTGCCAGCAGCGTAGACTCGCGCCCAGATACGCAGTATTTT.

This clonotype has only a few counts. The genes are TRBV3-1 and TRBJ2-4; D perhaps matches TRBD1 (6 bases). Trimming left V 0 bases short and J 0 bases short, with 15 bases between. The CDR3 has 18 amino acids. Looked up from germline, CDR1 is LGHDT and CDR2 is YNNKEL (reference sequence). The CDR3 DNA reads TGTGCCAGCAGCCAAGATCTTGTGACAGGAGTAGCCAAAAACATTCAGTACTTC. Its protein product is CASSQDLVTGVAKNIQYF. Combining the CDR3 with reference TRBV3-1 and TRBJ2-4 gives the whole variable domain DTAVSQTPKYLVTQMGNDKSIKCEQNLGHDTMYWYKQDSKKFLKIMFSYNNKELIINETVPNRFSPKSPDKAHLNLHINSLELGDSAVYFCASSQDLVTGVAKNIQYFGAGTRLSVL.

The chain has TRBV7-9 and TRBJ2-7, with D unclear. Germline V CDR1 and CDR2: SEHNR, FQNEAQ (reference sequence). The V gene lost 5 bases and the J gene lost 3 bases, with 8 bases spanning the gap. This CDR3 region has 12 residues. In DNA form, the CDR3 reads TGTGCCAGCAGCCGTGGGTTCTACGAGCAGTACTTC. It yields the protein CASSRGFYEQYF.

In nucleotides, the CDR3 is TGTGCCAGCAGCCTGGACAGGGGGCGGCCCCAGCATTTT. Protein: CASSLDRGRPQHF. This chain joins TRBV7-3 and TRBJ1-5; 11 bases fit TRBD1. Trimming removed 5 bases from V and 9 bases from J; junction bases left unmatched: 3. The CDR3 runs to 13 residues. In germline, CDR1 is SGHTA, CDR2 FQGTGA.

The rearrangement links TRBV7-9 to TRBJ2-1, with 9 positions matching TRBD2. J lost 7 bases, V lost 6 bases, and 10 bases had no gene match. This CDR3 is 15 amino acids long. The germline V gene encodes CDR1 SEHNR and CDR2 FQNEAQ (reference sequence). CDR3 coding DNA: TGTGCCAGCAGTTCGCGGGGGGGCCAGGGAAATGAGCAGTTCTTC. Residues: CASSSRGGQGNEQFF.

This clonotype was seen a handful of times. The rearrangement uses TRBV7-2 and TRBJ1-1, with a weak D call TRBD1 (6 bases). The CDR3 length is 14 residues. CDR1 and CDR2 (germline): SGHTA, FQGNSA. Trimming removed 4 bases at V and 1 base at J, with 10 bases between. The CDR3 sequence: CASSSGHTNTEAFF. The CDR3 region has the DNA TGTGCCAGCAGCTCGGGACACACGAACACTGAAGCTTTCTTT.

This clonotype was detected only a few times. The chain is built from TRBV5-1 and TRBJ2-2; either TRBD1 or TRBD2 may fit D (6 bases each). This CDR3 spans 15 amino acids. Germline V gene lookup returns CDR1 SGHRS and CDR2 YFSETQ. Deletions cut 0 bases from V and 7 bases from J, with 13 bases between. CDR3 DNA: TGCGCCAGCAGCTTGGCCAGTCGGGGGCTCGGGGAGCTGTTTTTT. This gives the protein CASSLASRGLGELFF.

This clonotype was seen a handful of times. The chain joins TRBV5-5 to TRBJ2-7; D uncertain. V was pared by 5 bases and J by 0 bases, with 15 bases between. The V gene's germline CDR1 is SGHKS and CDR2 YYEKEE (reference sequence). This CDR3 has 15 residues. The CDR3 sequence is CASRVEGSSSYEQYF. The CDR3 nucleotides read TGTGCCAGCAGAGTTGAAGGAAGTAGCTCCTACGAGCAGTACTTC. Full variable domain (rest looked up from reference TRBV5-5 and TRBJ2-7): DAGVTQSPTHLIKTRGQQVTLRCSPISGHKSVSWYQQVLGQGPQFIFQYYEKEERGRGNFPDRFSARQFPNYSSELNVNALLLGDSALYLCASRVEGSSSYEQYFGPGTRLTVT.

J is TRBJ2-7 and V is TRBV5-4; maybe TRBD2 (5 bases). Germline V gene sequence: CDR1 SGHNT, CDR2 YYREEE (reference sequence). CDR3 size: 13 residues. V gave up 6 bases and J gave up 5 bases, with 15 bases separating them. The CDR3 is CASTLPGVDEQYV. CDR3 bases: TGTGCCAGCACCCTACCCGGGGTAGACGAGCAGTACGTC.

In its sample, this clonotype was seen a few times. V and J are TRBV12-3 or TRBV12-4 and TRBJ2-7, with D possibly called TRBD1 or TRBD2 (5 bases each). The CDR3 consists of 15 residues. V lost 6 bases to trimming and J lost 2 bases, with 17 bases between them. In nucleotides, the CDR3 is TGTGCCAGCAGGTATACCGGGGACCTTCCCTACGAGCAGTACTTC. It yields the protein CASRYTGDLPYEQYF.

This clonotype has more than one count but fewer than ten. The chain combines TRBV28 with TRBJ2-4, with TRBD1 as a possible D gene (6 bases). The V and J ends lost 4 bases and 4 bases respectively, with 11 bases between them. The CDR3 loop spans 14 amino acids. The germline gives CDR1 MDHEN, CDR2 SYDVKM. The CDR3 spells CASSSRDTKNIQYF. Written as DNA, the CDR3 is TGTGCCAGCAGTTCCCGGGACACGAAAAACATTCAGTACTTC.